This T cell receptor beta chain was captured in a study of read filtering for tumor transcriptome and immune sequencing (dated by TCRdb to 2020 to 2022). In terms of the full investigation: The cohort consisted of approximately 16 male and some 15 female patients, with a mean age of roughly 66 years and an age range of roughly 45 to 90. The study compared TCR repertoires from targeted immune repertoire sequencing and bulk whole-transcriptome sequencing run on the same bone marrow samples. Under revised international staging, roughly 8 patients fell into R-ISS I, more than 15 into R-ISS II and 6 or 7 into R-ISS III. A main aim was a read-filtering strategy for immune repertoire data, specifically whether clonotypes supported by a single read should be removed. TCR-region mapped reads per sample ranged from about 4.05 to 10.27 million with IR-seq versus only roughly 75 to 1,300 with RNA-seq. After DNase treatment, whole-transcriptome libraries were prepared using the TruSeq RNA Access Library Prep Kit.

The sample holds many counts of this clonotype. No antigen is known for it. No much larger clonotype is one base removed from it; base qualities were not supplied. V loses 0 bases, J loses 4 bases, and the germline ends lie 12 bases apart. CDR1 is given as MNHNS and CDR2 as SASEGT, both from the germline V gene. From the cysteine up to the phenylalanine, the CDR3 has a length of 15 residues. Only CDR3 DNA is held: 45 bases, read in frame from base 1. Bone marrow was sampled from every patient at the time of active disease. Ficoll-Hypaque density gradient centrifugation was used to isolate bone marrow mononuclear cells. Myeloma plasma cells were removed and CD138-negative cells were collected by negative selection after labeling with CD138 magnetic microbeads on a MACS separator. Purity of the isolated cells was checked by flow cytometry on an Attune NxT using CD138 antibodies. Total RNA was extracted with TRIzol reagent and quantified with a NanoDrop spectrophotometer. Paired RNA-seq and IR-seq were performed on each patient's CD138-negative bone marrow sample.

What the research found in general, with its limitations: Compared with RNA-seq, IR-seq captured clonotypes at much higher depth and more reliably, and a smaller IR-seq throughput was enough to identify most shared clonotypes. The correlation between IR-seq and RNA-seq shared clonotype proportions was increased by removal of single-read clonotypes. Single-read clonotypes made up 80% to 85% of clonotypes but roughly 3.5% of total reads in IR-seq, and 70% to 75% of clonotypes and 35% to 50% of reads in RNA-seq. Rather than purified T cells, the sorted CD138-negative fraction was a mixed bone marrow immune population.

TCR libraries were constructed from approximately 360 ng RNA using the Immunoverse kit, and molecular barcoded adaptors covering alpha/delta and beta/gamma chains were employed. TCR library preparation used the same RNA that went into transcriptome sequencing. An Illumina HiSeq 4000 with 2 x 150 cycles was used to sequence the TCR libraries. As for the authors' bioinformatics: TCR reads were aligned to human V, D, J and C references and assembled into CDR3 clonotypes with MiXCR, including quality filtering and error correction. Clonotype counts and gene usage diversity were analyzed with the tcR package in R. For inspection of raw mapping reads, RNA-seq reads were mapped by STAR aligner version 2.5.3a onto GRCh37 of the human genome. To test the effect of sequencing depth on detected clonotypes, IR-seq fastq files were randomly downsampled using Seqtk 1.3. The raw public data were reprocessed by TCRdb itself: fastp quality trimming at Q25, MiXCR clonotype calling, in-frame beta chains only. When rows share a CDR3 protein, they turn into one entry using the most common DNA and genes. V and J calls and clone size were set by TCRdb, not the authors. This sample lists about 39,000 distinct CDR3 sequences; around an eighth were detected once. The top ten hold around 7.3% of the sample.

The receptor's source is a donor aged 40 or older with multiple myeloma. The rearrangement joined TRBV6-1 to TRBJ1-2; the D gene is unclear. Sequencing was performed on a population of CD138-negative cells sorted from bone marrow. What this sample's cell subset or site label stands for: bone marrow mononuclear cells depleted of CD138+ plasma/myeloma cells by negative magnetic selection. The sequence in DNA is TGTGCCAGCAGTGAAGCGGGCATGGCATTCTATGGCTACACCTTC. This translates into CASSEAGMAFYGYTF.